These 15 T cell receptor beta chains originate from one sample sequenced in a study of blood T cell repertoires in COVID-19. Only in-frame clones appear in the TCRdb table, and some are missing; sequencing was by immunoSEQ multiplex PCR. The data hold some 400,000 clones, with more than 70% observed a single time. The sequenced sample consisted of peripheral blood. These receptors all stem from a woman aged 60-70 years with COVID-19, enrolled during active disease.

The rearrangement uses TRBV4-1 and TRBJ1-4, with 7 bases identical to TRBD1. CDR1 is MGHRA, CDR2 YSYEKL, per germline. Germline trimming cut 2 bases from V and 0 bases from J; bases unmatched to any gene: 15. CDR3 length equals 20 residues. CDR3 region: CASSQSRDRVTHATNEKLFF. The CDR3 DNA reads TGCGCCAGCAGCCAATCCCGGGACAGAGTCACCCATGCAACTAATGAAAAACTGTTTTTT.

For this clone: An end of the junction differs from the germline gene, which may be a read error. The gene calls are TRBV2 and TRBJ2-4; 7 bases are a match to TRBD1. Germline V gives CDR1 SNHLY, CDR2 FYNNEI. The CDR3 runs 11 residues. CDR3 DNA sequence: TGTGCCAGCAGGACAGGGATTGTATCGGACTTC. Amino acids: CASRTGIVSDF.

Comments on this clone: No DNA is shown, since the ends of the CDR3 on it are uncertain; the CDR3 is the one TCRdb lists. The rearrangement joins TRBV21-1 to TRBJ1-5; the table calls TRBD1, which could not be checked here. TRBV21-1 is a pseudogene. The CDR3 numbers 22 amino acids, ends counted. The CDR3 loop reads CASIPWGTGTVVPLVDNQPQHF.

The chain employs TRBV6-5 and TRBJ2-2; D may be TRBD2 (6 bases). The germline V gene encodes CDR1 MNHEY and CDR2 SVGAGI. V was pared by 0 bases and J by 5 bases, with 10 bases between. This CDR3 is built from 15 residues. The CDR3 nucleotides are TGTGCCAGCAGTTACTCGGGACTCATGACCGGGGAGCTGTTTTTT. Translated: CASSYSGLMTGELFF.

CDR3 residues: CASSTTGVSYEQYF. The CDR3 nucleotides are TGTGCCAGCAGCACAACAGGAGTCTCCTACGAGCAGTACTTC. The chain employs TRBV5-5 and TRBJ2-7; maybe TRBD1 (5 bases). The V end lost 4 bases, the J end lost 0 bases, and 11 bases lay between the germline ends. Germline V gene sequence: CDR1 SGHKS, CDR2 YYEKEE (reference sequence). This CDR3 has 14 amino acids.

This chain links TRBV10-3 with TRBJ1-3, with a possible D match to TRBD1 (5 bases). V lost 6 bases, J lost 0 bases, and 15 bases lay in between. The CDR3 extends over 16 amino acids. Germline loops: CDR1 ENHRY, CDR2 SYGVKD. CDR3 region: CAISPRDGISGNTIYF. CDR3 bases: TGTGCCATCAGCCCGCGGGACGGAATCTCTGGAAACACCATATATTTT.

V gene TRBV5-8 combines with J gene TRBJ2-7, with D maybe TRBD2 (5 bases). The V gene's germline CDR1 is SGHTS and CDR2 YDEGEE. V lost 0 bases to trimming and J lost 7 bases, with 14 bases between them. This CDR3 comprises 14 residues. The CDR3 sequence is CASSLERPPGEQYF. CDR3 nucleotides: TGTGCCAGCAGCTTGGAGAGGCCCCCGGGAGAGCAGTACTTC.

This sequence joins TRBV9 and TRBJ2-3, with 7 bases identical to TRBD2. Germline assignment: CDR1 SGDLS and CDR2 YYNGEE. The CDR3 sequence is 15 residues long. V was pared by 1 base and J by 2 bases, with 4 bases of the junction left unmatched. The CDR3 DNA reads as TGTGCCAGCAGCGTACGCGGGGACTACACAGATACGCAGTATTTT. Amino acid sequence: CASSVRGDYTDTQYF.

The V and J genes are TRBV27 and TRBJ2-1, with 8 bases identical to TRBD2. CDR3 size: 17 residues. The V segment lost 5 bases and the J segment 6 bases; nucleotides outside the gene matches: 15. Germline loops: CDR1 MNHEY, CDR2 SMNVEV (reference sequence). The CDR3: CASSPIGAGGSGNEQFF. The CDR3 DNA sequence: TGTGCCAGCAGTCCCATCGGGGCGGGGGGATCGGGCAATGAGCAGTTCTTC.

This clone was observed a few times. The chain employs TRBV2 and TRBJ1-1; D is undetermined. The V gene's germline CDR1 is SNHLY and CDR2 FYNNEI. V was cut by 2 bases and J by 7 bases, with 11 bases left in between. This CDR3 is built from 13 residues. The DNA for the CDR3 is TGTGCCAGCAGTGAATCCGCCCGGGGTGAAGCTTTCTTT. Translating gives CASSESARGEAFF.

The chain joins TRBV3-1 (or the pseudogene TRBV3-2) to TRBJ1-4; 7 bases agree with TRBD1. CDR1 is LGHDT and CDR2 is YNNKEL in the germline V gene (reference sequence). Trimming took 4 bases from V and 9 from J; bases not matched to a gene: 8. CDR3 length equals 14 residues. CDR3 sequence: CASSLDRVRQKLFF. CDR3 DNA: TGTGCCAGCAGCCTAGACAGGGTGAGGCAAAAACTGTTTTTT.

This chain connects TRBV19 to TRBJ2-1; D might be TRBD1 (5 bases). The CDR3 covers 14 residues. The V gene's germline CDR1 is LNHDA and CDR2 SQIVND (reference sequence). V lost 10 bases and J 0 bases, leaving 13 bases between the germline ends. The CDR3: CATTVDSSYNEQFF. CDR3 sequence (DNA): TGTGCCACTACCGTAGACAGCTCCTACAATGAGCAGTTCTTC.

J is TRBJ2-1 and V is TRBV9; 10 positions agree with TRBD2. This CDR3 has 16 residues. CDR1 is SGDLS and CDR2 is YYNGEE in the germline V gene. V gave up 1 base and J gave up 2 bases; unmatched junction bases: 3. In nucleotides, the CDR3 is TGTGCCAGCAGCGTACTCGGGACTAGCGCCTACAATGAGCAGTTCTTC. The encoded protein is CASSVLGTSAYNEQFF.

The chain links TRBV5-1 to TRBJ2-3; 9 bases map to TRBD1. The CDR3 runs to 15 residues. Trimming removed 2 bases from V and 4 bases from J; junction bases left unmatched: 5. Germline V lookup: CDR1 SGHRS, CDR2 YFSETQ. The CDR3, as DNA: TGCGCCAGCAGCTTAATGGGACAGGGCGCAGATACGCAGTATTTT. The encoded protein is CASSLMGQGADTQYF.

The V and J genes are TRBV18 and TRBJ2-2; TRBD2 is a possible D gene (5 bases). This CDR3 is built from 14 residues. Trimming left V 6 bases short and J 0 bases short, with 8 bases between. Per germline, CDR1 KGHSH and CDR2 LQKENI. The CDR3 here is CASSAGANTGELFF. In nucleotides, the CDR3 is TGTGCCAGCTCGGCCGGGGCGAACACCGGGGAGCTGTTTTTT.